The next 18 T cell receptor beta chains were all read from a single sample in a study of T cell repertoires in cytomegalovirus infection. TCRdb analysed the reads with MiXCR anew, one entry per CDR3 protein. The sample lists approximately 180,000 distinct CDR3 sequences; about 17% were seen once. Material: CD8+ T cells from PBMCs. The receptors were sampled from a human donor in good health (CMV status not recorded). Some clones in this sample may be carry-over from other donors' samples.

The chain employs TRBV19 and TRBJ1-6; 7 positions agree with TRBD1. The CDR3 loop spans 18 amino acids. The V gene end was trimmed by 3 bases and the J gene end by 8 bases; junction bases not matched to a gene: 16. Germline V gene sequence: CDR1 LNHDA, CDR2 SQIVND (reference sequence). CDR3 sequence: CASSMEDRSARVDSPLHF. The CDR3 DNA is TGTGCCAGTAGTATGGAGGACAGGAGTGCTCGAGTCGATTCACCCCTCCACTTT.

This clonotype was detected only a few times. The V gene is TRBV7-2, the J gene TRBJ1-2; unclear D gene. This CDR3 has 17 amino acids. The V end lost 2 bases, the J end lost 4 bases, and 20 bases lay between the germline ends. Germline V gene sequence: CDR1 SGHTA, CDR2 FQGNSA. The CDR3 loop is CASSLWSRSSDLYGYTF. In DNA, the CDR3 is TGTGCCAGCAGCTTATGGAGTAGATCGTCAGATCTCTATGGCTACACCTTC.

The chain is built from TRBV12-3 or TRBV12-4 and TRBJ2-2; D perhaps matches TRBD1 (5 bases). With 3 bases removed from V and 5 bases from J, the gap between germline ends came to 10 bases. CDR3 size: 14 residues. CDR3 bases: TGTGCCAGCAGTTTGACAGACAAAACCGGGGAGCTGTTTTTT. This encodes CASSLTDKTGELFF.

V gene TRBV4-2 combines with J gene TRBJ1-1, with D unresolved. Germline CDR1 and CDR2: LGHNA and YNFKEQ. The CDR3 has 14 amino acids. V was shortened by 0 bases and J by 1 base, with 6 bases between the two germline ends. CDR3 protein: CASSQDLGNTEAFF. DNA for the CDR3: TGTGCCAGCAGCCAAGATCTTGGGAACACTGAAGCTTTCTTT.

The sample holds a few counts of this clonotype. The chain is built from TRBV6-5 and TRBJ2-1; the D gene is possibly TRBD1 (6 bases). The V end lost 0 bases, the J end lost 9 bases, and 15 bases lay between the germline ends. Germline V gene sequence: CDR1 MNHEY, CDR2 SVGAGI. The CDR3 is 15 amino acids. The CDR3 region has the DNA TGTGCCAGCAGTTACTCAGGGGGTTTAAGTAGTGAGCAGTTCTTC. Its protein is CASSYSGGLSSEQFF.

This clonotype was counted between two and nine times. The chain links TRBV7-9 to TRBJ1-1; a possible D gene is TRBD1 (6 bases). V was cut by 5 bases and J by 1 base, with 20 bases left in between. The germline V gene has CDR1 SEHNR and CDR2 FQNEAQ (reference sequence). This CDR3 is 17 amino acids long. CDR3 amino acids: CASSRGGGGFGNTEAFF. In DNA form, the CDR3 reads TGTGCCAGCAGCAGGGGGGGCGGGGGCTTCGGGAACACTGAAGCTTTCTTT.

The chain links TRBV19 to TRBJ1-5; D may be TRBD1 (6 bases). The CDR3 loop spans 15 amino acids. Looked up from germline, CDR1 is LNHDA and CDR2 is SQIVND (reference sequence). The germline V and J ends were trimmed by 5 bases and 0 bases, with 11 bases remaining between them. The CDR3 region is CASSEYRDSNQPQHF. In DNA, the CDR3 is TGTGCCAGTAGTGAATACAGGGATAGCAATCAGCCCCAGCATTTT.

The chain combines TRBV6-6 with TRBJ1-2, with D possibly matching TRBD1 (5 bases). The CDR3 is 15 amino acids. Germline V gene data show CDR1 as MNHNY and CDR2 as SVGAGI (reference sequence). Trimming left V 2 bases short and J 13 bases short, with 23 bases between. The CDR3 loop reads CASSYKAEGAWLRTF. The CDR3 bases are TGTGCCAGCAGTTACAAGGCAGAAGGGGCCTGGTTGCGCACCTTC.

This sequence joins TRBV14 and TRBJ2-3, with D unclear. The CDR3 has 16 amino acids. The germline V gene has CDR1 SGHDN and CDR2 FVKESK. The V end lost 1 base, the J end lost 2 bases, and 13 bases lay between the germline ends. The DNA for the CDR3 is TGTGCCAGCAGCCAAGTCGAGGCAATGACCACAGATACGCAGTATTTT. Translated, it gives CASSQVEAMTTDTQYF.

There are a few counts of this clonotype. CDR3 protein: CASAMRTSVTEQYF. In nucleotides, the CDR3 is TGTGCCAGCGCGATGAGGACTAGCGTTACCGAGCAGTACTTC. The chain has TRBV7-6 and TRBJ2-7, with 9 bases that match TRBD2. With 8 bases clipped from V and 6 bases from J, the junction kept 11 bases outside the gene matches. Germline CDR1 reads SGHVS; CDR2 reads FNYEAQ. This CDR3 spans 14 amino acids. Full variable domain (outside the CDR3, taken from reference TRBV7-6 and TRBJ2-7): GAGVSQSPRYKVTKRGQDVALRCDPISGHVSLYWYRQALGQGPEFLTYFNYEAQQDKSGLPNDRFSAERPEGSISTLTIQRTEQRDSAMYRCASAMRTSVTEQYFGPGTRLTVT.

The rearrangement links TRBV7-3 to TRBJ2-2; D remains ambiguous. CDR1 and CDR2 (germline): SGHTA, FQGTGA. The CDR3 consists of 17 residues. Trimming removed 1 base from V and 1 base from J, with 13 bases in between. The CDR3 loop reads CASSLIRLTKNTGELFF. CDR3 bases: TGTGCCAGCAGCTTAATCAGGCTAACCAAGAACACCGGGGAGCTGTTTTTT.

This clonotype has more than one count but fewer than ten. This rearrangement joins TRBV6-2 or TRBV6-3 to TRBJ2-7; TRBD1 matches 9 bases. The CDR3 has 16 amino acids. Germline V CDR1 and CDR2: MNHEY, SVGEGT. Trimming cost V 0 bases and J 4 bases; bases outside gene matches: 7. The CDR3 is CASSYSMAGQGYEQYF. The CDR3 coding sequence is TGTGCCAGCAGTTACTCGATGGCTGGACAGGGGTACGAGCAGTACTTC.

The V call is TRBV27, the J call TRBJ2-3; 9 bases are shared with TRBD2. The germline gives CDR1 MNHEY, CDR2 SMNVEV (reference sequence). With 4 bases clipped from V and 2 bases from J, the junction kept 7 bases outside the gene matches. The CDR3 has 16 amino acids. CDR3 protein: CASSSRTSAFTDTQYF. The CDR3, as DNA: TGTGCCAGCAGTTCAAGGACTAGCGCCTTCACAGATACGCAGTATTTT.

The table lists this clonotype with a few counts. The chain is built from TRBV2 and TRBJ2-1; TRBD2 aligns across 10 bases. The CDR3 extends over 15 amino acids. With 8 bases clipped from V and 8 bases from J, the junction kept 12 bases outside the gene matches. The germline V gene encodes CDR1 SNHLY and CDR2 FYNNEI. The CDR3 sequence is CASPEGAGGPDEQFF. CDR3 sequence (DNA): TGTGCCAGCCCTGAGGGAGCGGGGGGGCCAGATGAGCAGTTCTTC. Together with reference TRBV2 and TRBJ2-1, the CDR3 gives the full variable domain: EPEVTQTPSHQVTQMGQEVILRCVPISNHLYFYWYRQILGQKVEFLVSFYNNEISEKSEIFDDQFSVERPDGSNFTLKIRSTKLEDSAMYFCASPEGAGGPDEQFFGPGTRLTVL.

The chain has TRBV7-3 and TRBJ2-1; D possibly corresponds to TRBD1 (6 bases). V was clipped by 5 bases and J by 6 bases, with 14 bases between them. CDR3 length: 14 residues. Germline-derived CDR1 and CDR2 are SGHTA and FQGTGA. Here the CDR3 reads CASSLRTGINEQFF. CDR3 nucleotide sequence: TGTGCCAGCAGCCTACGTACAGGGATCAATGAGCAGTTCTTC. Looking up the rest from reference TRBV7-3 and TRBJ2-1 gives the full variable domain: GAGVSQTPSNKVTEKGKYVELRCDPISGHTALYWYRQSLGQGPEFLIYFQGTGAADDSGLPNDRFFAVRPEGSVSTLKIQRTERGDSAVYLCASSLRTGINEQFFGPGTRLTVL.

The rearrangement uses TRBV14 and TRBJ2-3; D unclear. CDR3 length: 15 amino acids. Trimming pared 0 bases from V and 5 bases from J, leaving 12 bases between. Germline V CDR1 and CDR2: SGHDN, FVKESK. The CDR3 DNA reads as TGTGCCAGCAGCCAAGATAGGTCAGTTAGAGATACGCAGTATTTT. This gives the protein CASSQDRSVRDTQYF.

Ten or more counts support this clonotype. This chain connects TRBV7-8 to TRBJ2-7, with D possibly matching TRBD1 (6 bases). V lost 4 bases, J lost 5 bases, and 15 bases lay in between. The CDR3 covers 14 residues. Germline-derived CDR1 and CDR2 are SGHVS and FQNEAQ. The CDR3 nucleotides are TGTGCCAGCAGCTCCGAATGGGGGCGGAACGAGCAGTACTTC. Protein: CASSSEWGRNEQYF.

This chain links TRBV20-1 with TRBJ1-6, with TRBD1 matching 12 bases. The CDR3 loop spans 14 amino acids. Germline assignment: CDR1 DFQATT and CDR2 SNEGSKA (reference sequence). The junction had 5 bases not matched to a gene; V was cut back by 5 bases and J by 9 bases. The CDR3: CSARRDRGLSPLHF. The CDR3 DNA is TGCAGTGCTCGCCGGGACAGGGGGCTTTCACCCCTCCACTTT.